The entry below gives a single T cell receptor beta chain sequence along with its context. Individuals having autoimmune disease history or systemic immunosuppression were not enrolled. Sequenced by immunoSEQ multiplex PCR; TCRdb stores in-frame clones only, minus some. The table shows roughly 57,000 clones, with about four fifths occurring only once. These data are taken from a study of OX40 agonist ivuxolimab in advanced cancers. About the study: Patients in the trial were receiving intravenous ivuxolimab every 2 weeks, at doses of 0.01 to 10 mg/kg. A history of anti-PD-1, anti-PD-L1 or anti-CTLA-4 therapy was acceptable, and approximately 40% had some.

Germline V gene data show CDR1 as GTSNPN and CDR2 as SVGIG (reference sequence). The length of the CDR3 is 13 residues. With 4 bases removed from V and 1 base from J, the gap between germline ends came to 5 bases. The sequencing used CD4+ or CD8+ T cells sorted from blood, collected in a trial of the OX40 agonist ivuxolimab. The gene calls are TRBV30 and TRBJ2-6; D uncertain. The clonotype was recovered from an adult with an advanced solid tumor such as melanoma, head and neck, liver or kidney cancer. The CDR3, as DNA: TGTGCCTGGACCCTATCTGGGGCCAACGTCCTGACTTTC. It is translated as CAWTLSGANVLTF.